The rows below give T cell receptor beta chains drawn from one sample of a study of blood T cell repertoires in COVID-19. This table comes from immunoSEQ multiplex PCR, and its TCRdb copy is limited to in-frame clones, with some not included. The sample gives some 200,000 clones, approximately 80% of which show up once; less than 6.5% is in the top ten. The sequenced sample consisted of peripheral blood. The source is a woman in her sixties or seventies who had recovered from COVID-19. Each CDR3 is given without its conserved first and last residue. The order of the fields is D gene, J gene, V gene, CDR3 protein. The D gene is left open where the match is weak.

-	TRBJ1-2	TRBV25-1	ASSDRGRPWGYT
TRBD1	TRBJ1-3	TRBV12-5	ASGFDRVSGNTIY
TRBD1	TRBJ1-2	TRBV30	AWSANRQGRGYGYT
-	TRBJ1-1	TRBV4-1	ASSQDSGGEAF
TRBD1	TRBJ1-1	TRBV5-1	ASSLQGARTEAF
TRBD2	TRBJ2-2	TRBV27	ASSFGGGARRTGELF
-	TRBJ1-4	TRBV20-1	TILSREKLF
-	TRBJ1-3	TRBV7-6	ASSLVRASGNTIY
-	TRBJ1-5	TRBV6-2/TRBV6-3	ASSARETGNQPQH
TRBD2	TRBJ2-5	TRBV5-6	ASSLDRLAGGQETQY
TRBD2	TRBJ2-2	TRBV10-3	AIRTSGNTGELF
-	TRBJ2-7	TRBV28	ASSEGGPYEQY
TRBD2	TRBJ2-1	TRBV5-1	ASSRTTGGGNEQF
-	TRBJ2-3	TRBV7-2	ASTRPSRTASTDTQY
TRBD1	TRBJ1-1	TRBV5-6	ASSWGQPNTEAF
TRBD1	TRBJ2-3	TRBV6-5	ASSGTGATTDTQY
TRBD2	TRBJ2-3	TRBV7-2	ASSSSQLAGVEY
-	TRBJ1-1	TRBV19	ASSSWAGRSEAF
-	TRBJ2-2	TRBV6-2/TRBV6-3	ASSRQVNTGELF
-	TRBJ2-3	TRBV6-6	ASSLDWNEQY
-	TRBJ2-3	TRBV11-1	ASSLGLSTDTQY
-	TRBJ2-3	TRBV11-2	ASTTDTYTDTQY
TRBD2	TRBJ2-3	TRBV5-4	ASSLAKRGSTDTQY
-	TRBJ1-1	TRBV18	ASSPTVGRENTEAF
TRBD1	TRBJ2-7	TRBV18	ASSPLGQGAEEQY
TRBD2	TRBJ2-3	TRBV11-1	ASSLEGLVGTDTQY
TRBD1	TRBJ1-4	TRBV5-6	ASSLTGWNEKLF
-	TRBJ2-1	TRBV12-2	ASRPGPEVYDGGGERNEQF
TRBD1	TRBJ1-1	TRBV9	ASSEMGQGGTEAF